This TCR beta chain was sequenced for a study of T cells in Graves' hyperthyroidism and ophthalmopathy. The investigators amplified TCR beta CDR3 regions from RNA transcripts. TCR CDR3 underwent first-round RT-PCR with the HTBI primer set. TCRdb used MiXCR to reprocess the multiplex PCR reads, holding one entry per CDR3 protein. This sample yields more than 350,000 distinct CDR3 sequences, of which around 14% are seen a single time; less than 35% belongs to the top ten. This clonotype was observed a few times. Germline-derived CDR1 and CDR2 are LGHDT and YNNKEL (reference sequence). V was cut by 0 bases and J by 2 bases, with 2 bases left in between. CDR3 length: 14 amino acids. Lactation, pregnancy, other autoimmune disease or uncontrolled infection led to exclusion of patients.

Material: blood. This chain uses TRBV3-1 with TRBJ2-6; D is unclear. The TCR sequence derives from a woman aged 25-40 years with Graves' hyperthyroidism. The CDR3 DNA reads TGTGCCAGCAGCCAAGAGGCTGGGGCCAACGTCCTGACTTTC. Translating it yields CASSQEAGANVLTF. Full variable domain (rest looked up from reference TRBV3-1 and TRBJ2-6): DTAVSQTPKYLVTQMGNDKSIKCEQNLGHDTMYWYKQDSKKFLKIMFSYNNKELIINETVPNRFSPKSPDKAHLNLHINSLELGDSAVYFCASSQEAGANVLTFGAGSRLTVL.